What follows describes a single T cell receptor beta chain. Primers included in the PCR were 60 Vbeta and 13 Jbeta primers. Assay used: immunoSEQ multiplex PCR; TCRdb lists only in-frame clones, some missing. The table records 110,000 or so clones, 74% of them present only once. The sample is drawn from a study of cytomegalovirus exposure and HLA in healthy donors. The CDR3 contains 16 residues. The germline V gene has CDR1 GTSNPN and CDR2 SVGIG (reference sequence). V trimming: 3 bases; J trimming: 2 bases; junction bases outside the gene matches: 4. This sequence was found in a human donor in good health. The chain carries TRBV30 and TRBJ2-2, with 12 bases aligning to TRBD2. Sequenced material: PBMCs. The CDR3 DNA sequence: TGTGCCTGGAGACTAGCGGGAGGACCAAACACCGGGGAGCTGTTTTTT. This translates into CAWRLAGGPNTGELFF.